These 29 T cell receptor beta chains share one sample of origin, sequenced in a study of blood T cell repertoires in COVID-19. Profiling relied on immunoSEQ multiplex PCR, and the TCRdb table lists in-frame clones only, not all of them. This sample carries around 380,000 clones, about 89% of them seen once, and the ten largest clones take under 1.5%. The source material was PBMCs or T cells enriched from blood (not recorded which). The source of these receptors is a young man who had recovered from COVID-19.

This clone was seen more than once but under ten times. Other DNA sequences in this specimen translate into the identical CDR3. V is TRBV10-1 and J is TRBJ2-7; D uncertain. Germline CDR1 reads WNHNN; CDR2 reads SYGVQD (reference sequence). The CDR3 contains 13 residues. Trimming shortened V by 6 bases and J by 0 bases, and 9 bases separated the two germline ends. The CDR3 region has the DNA TGCGCCAGCAGCGAATCCGGCTCCTACGAGCAGTACTTC. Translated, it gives CASSESGSYEQYF.

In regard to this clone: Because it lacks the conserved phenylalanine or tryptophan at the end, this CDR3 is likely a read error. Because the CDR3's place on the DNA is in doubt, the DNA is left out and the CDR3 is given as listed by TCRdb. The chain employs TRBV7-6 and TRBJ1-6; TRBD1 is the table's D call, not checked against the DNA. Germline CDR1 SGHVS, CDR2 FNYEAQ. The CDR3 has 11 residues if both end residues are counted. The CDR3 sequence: CASSFVQEISA.

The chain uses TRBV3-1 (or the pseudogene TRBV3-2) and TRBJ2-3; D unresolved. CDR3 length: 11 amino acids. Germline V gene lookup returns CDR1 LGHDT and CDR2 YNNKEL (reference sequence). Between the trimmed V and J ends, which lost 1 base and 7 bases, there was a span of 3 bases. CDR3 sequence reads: CASSQANTQYF. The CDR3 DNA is TGTGCCAGCAGCCAAGCTAATACGCAGTATTTT.

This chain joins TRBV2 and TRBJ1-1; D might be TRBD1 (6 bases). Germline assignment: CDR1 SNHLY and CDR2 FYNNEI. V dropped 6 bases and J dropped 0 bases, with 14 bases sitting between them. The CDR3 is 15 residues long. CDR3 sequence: CASRQGMIMNTEAFF. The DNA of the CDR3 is TGTGCCAGCAGACAGGGAATGATCATGAACACTGAAGCTTTCTTT.

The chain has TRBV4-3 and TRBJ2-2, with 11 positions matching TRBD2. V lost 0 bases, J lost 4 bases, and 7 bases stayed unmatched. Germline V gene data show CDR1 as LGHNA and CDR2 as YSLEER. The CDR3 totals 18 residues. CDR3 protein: CASSQDLTSGEVTGELFF. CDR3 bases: TGCGCCAGCAGCCAAGATCTGACTAGCGGGGAGGTCACCGGGGAGCTGTTTTTT.

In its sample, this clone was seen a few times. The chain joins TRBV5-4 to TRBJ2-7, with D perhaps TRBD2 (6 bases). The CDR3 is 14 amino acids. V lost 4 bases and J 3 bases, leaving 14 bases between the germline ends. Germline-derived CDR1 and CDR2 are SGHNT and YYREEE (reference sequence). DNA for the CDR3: TGTGCCAGCAGCCCGACTAGTTACCACTACGAGCAGTACTTC. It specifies CASSPTSYHYEQYF.

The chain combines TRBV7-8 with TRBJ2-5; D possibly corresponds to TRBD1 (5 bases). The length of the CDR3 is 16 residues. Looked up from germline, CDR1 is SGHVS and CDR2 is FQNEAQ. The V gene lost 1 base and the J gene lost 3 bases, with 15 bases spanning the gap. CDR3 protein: CASSLEPPGREETQYF. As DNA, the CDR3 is TGTGCCAGCAGCTTAGAACCTCCGGGCAGGGAAGAGACCCAGTACTTC.

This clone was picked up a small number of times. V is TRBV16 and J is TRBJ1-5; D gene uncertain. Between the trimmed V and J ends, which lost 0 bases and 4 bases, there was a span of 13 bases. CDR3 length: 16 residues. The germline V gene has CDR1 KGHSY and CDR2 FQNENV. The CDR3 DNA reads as TGTGCCAGCAGCCAATCGACGGGGTATAGAAATCAGCCCCAGCATTTT. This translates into CASSQSTGYRNQPQHF. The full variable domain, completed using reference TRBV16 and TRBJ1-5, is GEEVAQTPKHLVRGEGQKAKLYCAPIKGHSYVFWYQQVLKNEFKFLISFQNENVFDETGMPKERFSAKCLPNSPCSLEIQATKLEDSAVYFCASSQSTGYRNQPQHFGDGTRLSIL.

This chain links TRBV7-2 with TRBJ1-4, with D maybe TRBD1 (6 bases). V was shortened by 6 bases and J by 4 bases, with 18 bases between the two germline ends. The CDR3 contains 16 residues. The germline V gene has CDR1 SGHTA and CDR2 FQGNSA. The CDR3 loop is CASRPTTGFFNEKLFF. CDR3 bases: TGTGCCAGCAGACCAACTACAGGGTTTTTTAATGAAAAACTGTTTTTT.

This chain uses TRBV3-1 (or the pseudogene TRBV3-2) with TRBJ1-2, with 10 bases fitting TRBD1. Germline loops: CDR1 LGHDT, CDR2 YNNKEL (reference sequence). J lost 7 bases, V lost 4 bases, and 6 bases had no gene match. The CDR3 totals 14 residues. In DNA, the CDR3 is TGTGCCAGCAGCCCCGGGACAGGGGAGGGTGGCTACACCTTC. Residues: CASSPGTGEGGYTF.

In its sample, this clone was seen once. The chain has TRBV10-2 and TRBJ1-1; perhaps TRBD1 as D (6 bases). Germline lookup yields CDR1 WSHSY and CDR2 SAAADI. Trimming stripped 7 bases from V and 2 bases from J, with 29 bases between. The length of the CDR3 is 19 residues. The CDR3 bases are TGCGCCAGCACCGACAAGCGTCAGGGGCCTTTCCGTGATAACACTGAAGCTTTCTTT. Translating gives CASTDKRQGPFRDNTEAFF.

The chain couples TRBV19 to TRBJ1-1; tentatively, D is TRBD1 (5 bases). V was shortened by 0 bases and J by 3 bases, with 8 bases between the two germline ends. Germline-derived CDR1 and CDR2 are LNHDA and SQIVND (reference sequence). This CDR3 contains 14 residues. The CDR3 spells CASSIDGTYTEAFF. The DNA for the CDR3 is TGTGCCAGTAGTATAGACGGGACTTACACTGAAGCTTTCTTT.

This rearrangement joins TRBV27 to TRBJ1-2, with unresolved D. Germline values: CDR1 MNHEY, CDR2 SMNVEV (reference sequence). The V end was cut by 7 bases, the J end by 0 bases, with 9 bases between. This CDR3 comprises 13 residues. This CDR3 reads CASKPTPNYGYTF. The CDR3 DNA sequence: TGTGCCAGCAAACCGACACCTAACTATGGCTACACCTTC.

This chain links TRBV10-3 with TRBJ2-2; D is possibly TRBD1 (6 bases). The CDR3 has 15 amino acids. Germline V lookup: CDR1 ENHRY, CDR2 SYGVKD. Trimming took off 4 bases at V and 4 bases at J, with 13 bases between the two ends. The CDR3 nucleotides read TGTGCCATCAGTGCCGTGGGGGCCGGCACCGGGGAGCTGTTTTTT. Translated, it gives CAISAVGAGTGELFF.

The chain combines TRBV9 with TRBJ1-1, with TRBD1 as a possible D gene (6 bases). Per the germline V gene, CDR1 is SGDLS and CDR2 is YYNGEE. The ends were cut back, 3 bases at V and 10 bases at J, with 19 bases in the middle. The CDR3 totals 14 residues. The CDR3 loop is CASSEARGALGAFF. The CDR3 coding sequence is TGTGCCAGCAGCGAAGCCAGGGGAGCTCTCGGAGCTTTCTTT.

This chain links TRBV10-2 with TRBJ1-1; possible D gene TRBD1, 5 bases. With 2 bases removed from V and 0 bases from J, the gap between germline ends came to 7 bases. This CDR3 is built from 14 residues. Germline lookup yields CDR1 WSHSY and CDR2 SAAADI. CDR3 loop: CASSEKGMNTEAFF. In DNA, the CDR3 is TGCGCCAGCAGTGAGAAGGGGATGAACACTGAAGCTTTCTTT.

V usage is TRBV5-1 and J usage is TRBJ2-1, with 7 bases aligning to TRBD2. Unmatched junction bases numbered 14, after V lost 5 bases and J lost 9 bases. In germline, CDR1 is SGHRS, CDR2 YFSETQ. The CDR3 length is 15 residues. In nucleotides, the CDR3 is TGCGCCAGCAGGCCATCTATTACTAGCGAAGGTGAGCAGTTCTTC. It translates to CASRPSITSEGEQFF.

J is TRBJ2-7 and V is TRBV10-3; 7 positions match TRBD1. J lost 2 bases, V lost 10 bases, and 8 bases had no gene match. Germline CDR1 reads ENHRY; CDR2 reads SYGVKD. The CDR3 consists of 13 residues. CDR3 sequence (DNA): TGTGCCACTTGGGACAGCGGCCCCTACGAGCAGTACTTC. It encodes CATWDSGPYEQYF.

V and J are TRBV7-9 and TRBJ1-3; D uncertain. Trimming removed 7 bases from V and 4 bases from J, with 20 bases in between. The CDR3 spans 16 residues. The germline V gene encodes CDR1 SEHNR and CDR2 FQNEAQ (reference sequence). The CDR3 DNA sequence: TGTGCCAGCAATCCACCCGGTACGGTGTCAGGAAACACCATATATTTT. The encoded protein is CASNPPGTVSGNTIYF.

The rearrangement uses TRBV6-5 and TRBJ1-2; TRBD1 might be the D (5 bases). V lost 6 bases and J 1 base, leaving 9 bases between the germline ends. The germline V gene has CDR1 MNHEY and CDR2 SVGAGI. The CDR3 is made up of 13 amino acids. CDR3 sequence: CASRPGGNYGYTF. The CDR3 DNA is TGTGCCAGCAGGCCCGGGGGTAACTATGGCTACACCTTC.

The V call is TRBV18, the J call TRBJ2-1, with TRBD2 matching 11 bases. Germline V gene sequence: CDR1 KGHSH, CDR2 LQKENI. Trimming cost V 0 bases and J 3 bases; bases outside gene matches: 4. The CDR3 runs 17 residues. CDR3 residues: CASSPPSGGGIYNEQFF. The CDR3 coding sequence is TGTGCCAGCTCACCACCTAGCGGGGGGGGCATCTACAATGAGCAGTTCTTC.

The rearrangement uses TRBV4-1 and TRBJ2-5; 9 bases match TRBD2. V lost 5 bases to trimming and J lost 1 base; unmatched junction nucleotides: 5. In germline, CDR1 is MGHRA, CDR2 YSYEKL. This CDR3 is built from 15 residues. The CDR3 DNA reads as TGCGCCAGCAGCATCGGGACTAGCAGCCAAGAGACCCAGTACTTC. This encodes CASSIGTSSQETQYF.

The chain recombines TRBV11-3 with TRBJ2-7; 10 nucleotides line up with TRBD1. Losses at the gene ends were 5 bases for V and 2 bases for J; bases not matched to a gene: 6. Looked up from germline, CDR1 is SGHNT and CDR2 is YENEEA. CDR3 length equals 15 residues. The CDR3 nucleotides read TGTGCCAGCAGCCGGGACAGGGGCCCGACCTACGAGCAGTACTTC. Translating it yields CASSRDRGPTYEQYF. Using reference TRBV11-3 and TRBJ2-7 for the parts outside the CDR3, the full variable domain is EAGVVQSPRYKIIEKKQPVAFWCNPISGHNTLYWYLQNLGQGPELLIRYENEEAVDDSQLPKDRFSAERLKGVDSTLKIQPAELGDSAVYLCASSRDRGPTYEQYFGPGTRLTVT.

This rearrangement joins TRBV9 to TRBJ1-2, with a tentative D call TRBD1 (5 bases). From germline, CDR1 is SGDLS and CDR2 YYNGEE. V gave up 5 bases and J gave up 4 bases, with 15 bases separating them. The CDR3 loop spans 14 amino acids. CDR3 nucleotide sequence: TGTGCCAGCAGTGACATAGGGGCGGCCTATGGCTACACCTTC. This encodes CASSDIGAAYGYTF. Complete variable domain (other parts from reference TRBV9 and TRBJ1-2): DSGVTQTPKHLITATGQRVTLRCSPRSGDLSVYWYQQSLDQGLQFLIQYYNGEERAKGNILERFSAQQFPDLHSELNLSSLELGDSALYFCASSDIGAAYGYTFGSGTRLTVV.

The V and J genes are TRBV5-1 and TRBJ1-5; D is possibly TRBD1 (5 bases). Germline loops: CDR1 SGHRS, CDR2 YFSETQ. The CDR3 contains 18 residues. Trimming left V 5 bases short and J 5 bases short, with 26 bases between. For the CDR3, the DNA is TGCGCCAGCAGTCCGGGGGGTTCGACAGCCGAGGTTGATCAGCCCCAGCATTTT. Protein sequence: CASSPGGSTAEVDQPQHF. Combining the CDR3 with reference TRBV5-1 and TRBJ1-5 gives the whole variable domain KAGVTQTPRYLIKTRGQQVTLSCSPISGHRSVSWYQQTPGQGLQFLFEYFSETQRNKGNFPGRFSGRQFSNSRSEMNVSTLELGDSALYLCASSPGGSTAEVDQPQHFGDGTRLSIL.

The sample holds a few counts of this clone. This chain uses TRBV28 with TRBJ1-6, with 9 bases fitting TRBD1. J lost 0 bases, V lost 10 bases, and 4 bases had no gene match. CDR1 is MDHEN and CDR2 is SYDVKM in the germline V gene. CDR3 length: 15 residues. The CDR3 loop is CATGTGSSYNSPLHF. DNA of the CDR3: TGTGCCACGGGGACAGGGAGCTCCTATAATTCACCCCTCCACTTT.

The CDR3 DNA sequence: TGTGCCAGCAGCTGGACCGGCGGGGATTTGGAGACCCAGTACTTC. Encoded protein: CASSWTGGDLETQYF. This chain uses TRBV6-6 with TRBJ2-5; D perhaps matches TRBD2 (6 bases). V shed 6 bases and J shed 5 bases, with 19 bases lying between them. From germline, CDR1 is MNHNY and CDR2 SVGAGI (reference sequence). The CDR3 loop spans 15 amino acids.

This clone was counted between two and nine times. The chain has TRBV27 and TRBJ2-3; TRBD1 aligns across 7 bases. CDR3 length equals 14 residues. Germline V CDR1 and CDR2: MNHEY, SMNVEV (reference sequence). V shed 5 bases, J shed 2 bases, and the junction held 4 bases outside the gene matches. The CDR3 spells CASSPGQFTDTQYF. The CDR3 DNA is TGTGCCAGCAGTCCGGGACAGTTCACAGATACGCAGTATTTT.

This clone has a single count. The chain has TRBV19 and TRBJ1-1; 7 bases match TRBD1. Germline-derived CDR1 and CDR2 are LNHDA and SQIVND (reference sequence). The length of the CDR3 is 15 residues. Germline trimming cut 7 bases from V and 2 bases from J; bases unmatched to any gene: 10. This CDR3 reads CASKQRQGLNTEAFF. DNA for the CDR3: TGTGCCAGTAAGCAGAGACAGGGATTAAACACTGAAGCTTTCTTT.